This entry lists 14 T cell receptor beta chains sequenced from one sample in a study of OX40 agonist ivuxolimab in advanced cancers. The repertoire was sequenced with immunoSEQ multiplex PCR; TCRdb's copy has only in-frame clones and lacks some. This table has around 48,000 clones, approximately 85% appearing once. This sample comprised CD4+ or CD8+ T cells sorted from blood, obtained in a trial of the OX40 agonist ivuxolimab. The receptors here all came from an adult with an advanced solid tumor such as melanoma, head and neck, liver or kidney cancer.

This clone was detected only a few times. The V call is TRBV30, the J call TRBJ1-5, with 8 nucleotides matching TRBD1. Germline V gene sequence: CDR1 GTSNPN, CDR2 SVGIG (reference sequence). The CDR3 is 15 residues long. V shed 5 bases, J shed 2 bases, and the junction held 8 bases outside the gene matches. CDR3 in amino acids: CAWDRGNRGNQPQHF. The DNA for the CDR3 is TGTGCCTGGGACAGGGGTAACAGGGGCAATCAGCCCCAGCATTTT.

The chain is built from TRBV30 and TRBJ1-2; 9 positions agree with TRBD1. This CDR3 has 15 amino acids. Germline V CDR1 and CDR2: GTSNPN, SVGIG (reference sequence). Trimming removed 4 bases from V and 6 bases from J; junction bases left unmatched: 12. The CDR3 bases are TGTGCCTGGAACCAAGGACAGGGGCGGAAAAATGGCTACACCTTC. It yields the protein CAWNQGQGRKNGYTF.

This chain joins TRBV13 and TRBJ2-5; TRBD2 aligns across 8 bases. The CDR3 extends over 15 amino acids. V lost 4 bases and J lost 5; bases outside the gene matches: 9. Germline V gene sequence: CDR1 PRHDT, CDR2 FYEKMQ (reference sequence). In DNA form, the CDR3 reads TGTGCCAGCAGCTCCTTAGCGGGATTAGGGGAGACCCAGTACTTC. This codes for CASSSLAGLGETQYF.

V gene TRBV4-1 combines with J gene TRBJ1-2; no reliable D call. Germline V gene sequence: CDR1 MGHRA, CDR2 YSYEKL. There are 14 residues in the CDR3. Trimming took off 0 bases at V and 3 bases at J, with 8 bases between the two ends. The CDR3 spells CASSQESDYYGYTF. Here the CDR3 DNA reads TGCGCCAGCAGCCAAGAATCGGACTACTATGGCTACACCTTC.

J is TRBJ1-4 and V is TRBV7-8; the D gene is possibly TRBD1 (5 bases). V was clipped by 2 bases and J by 0 bases, with 7 bases between them. This CDR3 region has 15 residues. Per the germline V gene, CDR1 is SGHVS and CDR2 is FQNEAQ. This CDR3 reads CASSLSGPTNEKLFF. In DNA, the CDR3 is TGTGCCAGCAGCTTATCGGGACCAACTAATGAAAAACTGTTTTTT.

This clone is a singleton in its sample. The rearrangement uses TRBV5-1 and TRBJ2-4; D is uncertain. V lost 0 bases and J 8 bases, leaving 15 bases between the germline ends. Germline CDR1 is SGHRS and CDR2 is YFSETQ. The CDR3 length is 15 residues. This CDR3 reads CASSLDSEAGDIQYF. The CDR3 DNA reads TGCGCCAGCAGCTTGGATAGTGAGGCAGGCGACATTCAGTACTTC.

The V and J genes are TRBV27 and TRBJ1-3, with D possibly matching TRBD1 (6 bases). V lost 3 bases and J lost 2, with 11 bases in between. This CDR3 has 15 amino acids. CDR1 MNHEY and CDR2 SMNVEV come from the germline V gene (reference sequence). Here the CDR3 reads CASSLGRGPGNTIYF. The CDR3 DNA follows: TGTGCCAGCAGTTTGGGCAGGGGTCCTGGAAACACCATATATTTT.

The gene calls are TRBV11-3 and TRBJ2-3; D is possibly TRBD1 (6 bases). The V end lost 5 bases, the J end lost 0 bases, and 12 bases lay between the germline ends. Germline CDR1 and CDR2: SGHNT and YENEEA. The CDR3 covers 15 residues. CDR3 sequence reads: CASSLGTQSTDTQYF. In nucleotides, the CDR3 is TGTGCCAGCAGCCTCGGGACACAAAGCACAGATACGCAGTATTTT. Based on the CDR3 plus reference TRBV11-3 and TRBJ2-3, the full variable domain is EAGVVQSPRYKIIEKKQPVAFWCNPISGHNTLYWYLQNLGQGPELLIRYENEEAVDDSQLPKDRFSAERLKGVDSTLKIQPAELGDSAVYLCASSLGTQSTDTQYFGPGTRLTVL.

The chain combines TRBV2 with TRBJ1-2; D remains unclear. CDR1 and CDR2 from the germline V gene are SNHLY and FYNNEI. The CDR3 runs 13 residues. V gave up 2 bases and J gave up 5 bases, with 9 bases separating them. The CDR3 reads CASSESANYGYTF. CDR3 coding DNA: TGTGCCAGCAGTGAATCTGCAAATTATGGCTACACCTTC.

The CDR3 coding sequence is TGTGCCCTTCTCCGGGGGGCGAACACTGAAGCTTTCTTT. Amino acid sequence: CALLRGANTEAFF. V gene TRBV30 combines with J gene TRBJ1-1, with a weak D call TRBD1 (6 bases). The CDR3 is made up of 13 amino acids. Germline CDR1 GTSNPN, CDR2 SVGIG (reference sequence). The ends were cut back, 8 bases at V and 1 base at J, with 14 bases in the middle. The entire variable domain, with the rest obtained from reference TRBV30 and TRBJ1-1, is as follows: SQTIHQWPATLVQPVGSPLSLECTVEGTSNPNLYWYRQAAGRGLQLLFYSVGIGQISSEVPQNLSASRPQDRQFILSSKKLLLSDSGFYLCALLRGANTEAFFGQGTRLTVV.

V gene TRBV7-3 combines with J gene TRBJ2-1; D not resolved. Germline loops: CDR1 SGHTA, CDR2 FQGTGA. The CDR3 covers 13 residues. The germline V and J ends were trimmed by 2 bases and 7 bases, with 9 bases remaining between them. The CDR3 DNA reads as TGTGCCAGCAGCTTAGGACCTAATAATGAGCAGTTCTTC. This encodes CASSLGPNNEQFF.

This chain connects TRBV21-1 to TRBJ2-2; the table's D call of TRBD1 was not tested on the DNA. TRBV21-1 is designated a pseudogene. This CDR3 comprises 17 residues. CDR3 DNA: TGTGCCAGCAGCAAAGAATGGGCCTGGTCGAACACCGGGGAGCTGTTTTTT. Amino acid sequence: CASSKEWAWSNTGELFF.

This CDR3 reads CSAWRGETQYF. The CDR3 coding sequence is TGCAGTGCCTGGAGGGGGGAGACCCAGTACTTC. V and J are TRBV20-1 and TRBJ2-5; D may be TRBD1 or TRBD2 (6 bases each). Per germline, CDR1 DFQATT and CDR2 SNEGSKA (reference sequence). Trimming removed 6 bases at V and 5 bases at J, with 10 bases between. The CDR3 loop spans 11 amino acids.

The chain links TRBV4-1 to TRBJ2-7; no clear D. CDR3 length: 14 residues. The V end lost 6 bases, the J end lost 2 bases, and 14 bases lay between the germline ends. In germline, CDR1 is MGHRA, CDR2 YSYEKL. CDR3 in amino acids: CASRDQVPPYEQYF. In DNA, the CDR3 is TGCGCCAGCAGGGATCAGGTTCCCCCCTACGAGCAGTACTTC.